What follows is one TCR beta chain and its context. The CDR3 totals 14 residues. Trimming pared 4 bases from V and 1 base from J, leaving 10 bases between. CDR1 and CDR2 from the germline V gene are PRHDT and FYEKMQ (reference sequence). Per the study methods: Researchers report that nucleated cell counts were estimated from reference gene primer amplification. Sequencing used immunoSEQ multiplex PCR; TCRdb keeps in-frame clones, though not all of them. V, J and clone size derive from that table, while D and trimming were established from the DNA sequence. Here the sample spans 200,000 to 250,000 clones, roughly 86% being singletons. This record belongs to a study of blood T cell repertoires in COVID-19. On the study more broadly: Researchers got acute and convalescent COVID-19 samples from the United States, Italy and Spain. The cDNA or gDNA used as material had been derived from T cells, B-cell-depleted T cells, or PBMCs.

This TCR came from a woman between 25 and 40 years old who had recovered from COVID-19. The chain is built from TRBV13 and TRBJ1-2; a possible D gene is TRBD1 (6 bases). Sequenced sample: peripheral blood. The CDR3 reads CASSSNRVNYGYTF. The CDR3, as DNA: TGTGCCAGCAGCTCAAACAGGGTTAACTATGGCTACACCTTC.